This T cell receptor beta chain was sequenced in a study of blood T cell repertoires in COVID-19 (dated by TCRdb to about 2020). Regarding the study in general: Samples covering the acute and convalescent phases of COVID-19 were provided by collaborators in the United States, Italy and Spain. Where available, HLA class I and class II types were taken from metadata supplied by the sample provider and were not determined by assay-based typing. The samples were drawn from two sources: the first 160 participants of the ongoing ImmuneRACE study, and 1,000 to 1,500 subjects contributed by 6 global collaborators. Sample metadata almost always included a de-identified subject ID, COVID-19 status, age in years and sex. The repertoires were made available in a free public database intended to serve as a resource for research on the immune response to SARS-CoV-2. The material from the prospective study consisted of cDNA or gDNA derived from T cells, B-cell-depleted T cells, or PBMCs. Deeply sampled blood TCRbeta repertoires from subjects exposed to, actively infected with, or recovered from COVID-19 were included in the dataset. The paper as a whole reports these results and caveats: The quantity of clinical and demographic metadata differed by source and by participant and was supplied without curation.

Per the germline V gene, MDHEN is the CDR1 and SYDVKM is the CDR2. V ends up 4 bases short and J 5 bases short, with an unmatched junction base count of 18. From cysteine to phenylalanine, the CDR3 is 20 amino acids long. Of the read, only the CDR3 DNA is kept; its 60 bases are in frame from base 1. Regarding this clone: Its antigen target is currently unknown. Base qualities are missing; no much larger clone stands one base away.

The immunoSEQ Assay, a bias-controlled multiplex PCR, was used to amplify TCRbeta CDR3 regions from genomic DNA. In the authors' own workflow: Nucleated cell counts per sample were estimated from amplification of reference gene primers within the assay. To quantify the absolute abundance of each unique TCRbeta CDR3 rearrangement, sequence reads were collapsed and filtered. For each sample, productive Simpson clonality was calculated by taking the square root of Simpson's diversity index across productive rearrangements. TCRdb took this table from immuneACCESS and kept in-frame rearrangements with V and J called. Such tables lack part of the clones; where checked against another copy, unresolved V genes explain under half of the gap, and the rest is unexplained. That table supplies the V and J calls and clone size; D and trimming were determined from the DNA. For this sample there are 300,000 or so clones; around nine tenths appear just once. Of the sample, 2.5% to 3.5% is held by the ten largest clones.

In the prospective study, participants were 18 to 89 years old, resided in about 25 geographic areas of the United States, and were enrolled through a virtual design. In the prospective study, participants were assigned to cohorts based on the clinical history participants reported in a screening survey and a study questionnaire. A participant counted as exposed if, within 2 weeks of entering the study, that participant had been in contact with someone who had a PCR-confirmed or clinician-diagnosed COVID-19 case. Mobile phlebotomists in the prospective study collected whole blood, serum and a nasopharyngeal or oropharyngeal swab from every participant. Over a roughly two-month period, participants in the prospective study had the option of providing additional blood draws and questionnaires. Before DNA extraction, blood samples from the prospective study were shipped at room temperature or frozen.

The receptor was isolated from a woman aged 45-59 years who had been exposed to COVID-19. The chain is encoded by TRBV28 joined to TRBJ2-5; 14 central bases correspond to TRBD2. Sequencing was performed on PBMCs or T cells enriched from blood (not recorded which). At the DNA level, the sequence is TGTGCCAGCAGTTCCCCAAGGCCAGGGACTAGCGGGGGAAGGAGGGAGACCCAGTACTTC. Translated, this gives CASSSPRPGTSGGRRETQYF. Outside the CDR3, residues come from the reference TRBV28 and TRBJ2-5 proteins, so the full variable domain is: DVKVTQSSRYLVKRTGEKVFLECVQDMDHENMFWYRQDPGLGLRLIYFSYDVKMKEKGDIPEGYSVSREKKERFSLILESASTNQTSMYLCASSSPRPGTSGGRRETQYFGPGTRLLVL.